Below, one T cell receptor beta chain is given with its context. Its antigen is as yet unknown. These data come from a study of T cell repertoires in cytomegalovirus infection. Study information: CMV infection plus the matching HLA type was flagged by public TCR beta signatures.

The germline V gene has CDR1 LGHDT and CDR2 YNNKEL (reference sequence). The CDR3 extends over 15 amino acids. V lost 0 bases, J lost 7 bases, and 5 bases stayed unmatched. Using its own MiXCR run on the reads, TCRdb lists one record per CDR3 protein. This table holds 800,000 to 950,000 distinct CDR3 sequences, about 30% found once. The source of this sequence is a human donor in good health (CMV status not recorded). Some clones in this sample may be carry-over from other donors' samples. The specimen comprised cultured CD8+ T cells from PBMCs, sampled from culture after CMV antigen stimulation. V gene TRBV3-1 combines with J gene TRBJ2-7; 11 nucleotides align to TRBD2. The CDR3 here is CASSQDLAGGREQYF. CDR3 DNA sequence: TGTGCCAGCAGCCAAGACCTAGCGGGGGGCCGTGAGCAGTACTTC.